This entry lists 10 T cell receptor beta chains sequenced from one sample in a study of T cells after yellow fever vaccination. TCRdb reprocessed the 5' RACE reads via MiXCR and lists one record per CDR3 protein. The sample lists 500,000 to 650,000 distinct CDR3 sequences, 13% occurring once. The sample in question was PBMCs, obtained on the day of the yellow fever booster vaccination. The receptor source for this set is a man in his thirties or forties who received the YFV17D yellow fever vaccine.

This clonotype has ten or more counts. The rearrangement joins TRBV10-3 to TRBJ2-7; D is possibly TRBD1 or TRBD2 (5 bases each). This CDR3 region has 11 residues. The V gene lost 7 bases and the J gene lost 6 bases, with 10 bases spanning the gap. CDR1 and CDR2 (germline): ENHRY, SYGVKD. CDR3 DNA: TGTGCCATCACACTAGACAGCGAGCAGTACTTC. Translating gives CAITLDSEQYF.

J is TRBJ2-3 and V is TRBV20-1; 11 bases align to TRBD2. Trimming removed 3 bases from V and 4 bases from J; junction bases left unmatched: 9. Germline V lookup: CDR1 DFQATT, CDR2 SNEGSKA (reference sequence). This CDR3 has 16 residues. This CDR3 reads CSASLETSGNADTQYF. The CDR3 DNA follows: TGCAGTGCTAGTCTGGAGACTAGCGGGAACGCAGATACGCAGTATTTT.

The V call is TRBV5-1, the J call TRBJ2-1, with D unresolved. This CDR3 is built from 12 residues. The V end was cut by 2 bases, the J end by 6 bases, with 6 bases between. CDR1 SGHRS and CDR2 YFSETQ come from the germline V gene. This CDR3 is CASSFTINEQFF. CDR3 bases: TGCGCCAGCAGCTTTACGATCAATGAGCAGTTCTTC.

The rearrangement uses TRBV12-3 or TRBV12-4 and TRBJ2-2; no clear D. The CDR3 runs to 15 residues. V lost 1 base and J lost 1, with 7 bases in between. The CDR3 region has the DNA TGTGCCAGCAGTTTAGGGCAAAAGAACACCGGGGAGCTGTTTTTT. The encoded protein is CASSLGQKNTGELFF.

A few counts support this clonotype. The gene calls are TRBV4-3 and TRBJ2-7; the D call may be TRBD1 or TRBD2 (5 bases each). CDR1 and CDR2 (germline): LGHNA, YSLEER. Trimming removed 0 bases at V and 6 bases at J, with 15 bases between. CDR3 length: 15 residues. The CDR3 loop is CASSQDRGLLSEQYF. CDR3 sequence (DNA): TGCGCCAGCAGCCAAGACCGGGGCCTACTTTCCGAGCAGTACTTC.

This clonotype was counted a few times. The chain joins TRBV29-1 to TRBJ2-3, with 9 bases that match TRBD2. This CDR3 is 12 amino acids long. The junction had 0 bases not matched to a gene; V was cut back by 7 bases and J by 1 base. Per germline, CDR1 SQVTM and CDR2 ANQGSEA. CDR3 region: CSGTSGTDTQYF. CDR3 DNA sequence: TGCAGCGGGACTAGCGGCACAGATACGCAGTATTTT.

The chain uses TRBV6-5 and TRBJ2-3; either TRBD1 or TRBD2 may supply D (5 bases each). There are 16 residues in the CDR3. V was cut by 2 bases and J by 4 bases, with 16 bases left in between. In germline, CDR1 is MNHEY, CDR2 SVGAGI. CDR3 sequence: CASSYKGRESADTQYF. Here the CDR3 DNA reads TGTGCCAGCAGTTACAAGGGCAGGGAGTCAGCAGATACGCAGTATTTT.

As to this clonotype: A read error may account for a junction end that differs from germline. The CDR3 sequence is CASGLEGPALTSYEQYF. CDR3 DNA sequence: TGCGCCAGCGGCTTGGAGGGACCCGCCCTGACCTCCTACGAGCAGTACTTC. This chain uses TRBV5-1 with TRBJ2-7; D might be TRBD2 (6 bases). Germline V lookup: CDR1 SGHRS, CDR2 YFSETQ. This CDR3 comprises 17 residues.

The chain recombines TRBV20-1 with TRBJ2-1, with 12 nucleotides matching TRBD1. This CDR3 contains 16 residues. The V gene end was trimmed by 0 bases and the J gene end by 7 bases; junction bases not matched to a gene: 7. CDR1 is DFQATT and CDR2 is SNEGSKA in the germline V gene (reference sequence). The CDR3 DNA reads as TGCAGTGCTAGAGAACCGGGACAGGGGGCTGCTAATGAGCAGTTCTTC. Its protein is CSAREPGQGAANEQFF.

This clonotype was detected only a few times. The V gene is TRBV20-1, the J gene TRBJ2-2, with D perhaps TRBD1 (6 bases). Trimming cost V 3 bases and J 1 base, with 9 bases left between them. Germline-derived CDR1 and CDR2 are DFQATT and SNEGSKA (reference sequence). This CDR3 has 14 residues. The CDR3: CSARKQGNTGELFF. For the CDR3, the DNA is TGCAGTGCTAGGAAACAGGGGAACACCGGGGAGCTGTTTTTT.